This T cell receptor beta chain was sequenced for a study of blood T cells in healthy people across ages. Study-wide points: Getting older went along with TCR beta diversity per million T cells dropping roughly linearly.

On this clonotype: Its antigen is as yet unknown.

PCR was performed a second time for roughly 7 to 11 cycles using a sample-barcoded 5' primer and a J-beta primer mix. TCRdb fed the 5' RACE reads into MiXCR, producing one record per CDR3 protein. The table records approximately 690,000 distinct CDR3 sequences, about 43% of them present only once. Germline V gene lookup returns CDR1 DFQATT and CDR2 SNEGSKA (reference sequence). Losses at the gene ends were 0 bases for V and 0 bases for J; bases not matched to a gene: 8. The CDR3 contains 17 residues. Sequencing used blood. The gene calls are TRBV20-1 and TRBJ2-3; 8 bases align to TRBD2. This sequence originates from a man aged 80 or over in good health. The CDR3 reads CSARDPPGGASTDTQYF. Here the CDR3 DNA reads TGCAGTGCTAGAGATCCCCCGGGAGGGGCCAGCACAGATACGCAGTATTTT.